The rows below give T cell receptor beta chains drawn from one sample of a study of OX40 agonist ivuxolimab in advanced cancers. The table came from immunoSEQ multiplex PCR; TCRdb's copy has only in-frame clones and leaves some out. This sample has 82,000 or so clones, with around 90% found just once. This specimen consisted of CD4+ or CD8+ T cells sorted from blood, obtained in a trial of the OX40 agonist ivuxolimab. The origin of the receptors is an adult with an advanced solid tumor such as melanoma, head and neck, liver or kidney cancer. Both conserved end residues are part of each CDR3. D genes are given only for firm matches. The size of a clone is reported for some rows only, either as once, few or many, or as a class for expanded clones.

>TRBV18|-|TRBD1|TRBJ1-5
CASSPLDGTDNQPQHF
TGTGCCAGCTCACCACTAGACGGGACAGACAATCAGCCCCAGCATTTT
>TRBV11-2|-|TRBD1|TRBJ1-4
CASSRTGNRGKLFF
TGTGCCAGCAGCCGGACAGGGAATCGTGGAAAACTGTTTTTT
>TRBV5-1|-|TRBD1|TRBJ1-2
CASSLGQGSHGYTF
TGCGCCAGCAGCTTAGGACAGGGGAGCCATGGCTACACCTTC
>TRBV11-3|-|-|TRBJ1-1
CASSLDQLLPTGEAFF
TGTGCCAGCAGCTTAGATCAGTTATTGCCTACGGGTGAAGCTTTCTTT
>TRBV2|-|TRBD1|TRBJ1-1
CASSGQGNTEAFF
TGTGCCAGCAGCGGACAGGGGAACACTGAAGCTTTCTTT
>TRBV30|-|TRBD1|TRBJ2-1
CAWRKKQGDLYEQFF
TGTGCCTGGAGGAAGAAACAGGGGGATTTGTATGAGCAGTTCTTC
>TRBV6-1|-|-|TRBJ2-7
CASSSPGAQYF
TGTGCCAGCAGTTCCCCCGGCGCGCAGTACTTC
>TRBV7-9|-|-|TRBJ1-2
CASSQEGIGSYGYTF
TGTGCCAGCAGCCAAGAGGGCATAGGGAGCTATGGCTACACCTTC
>TRBV20-1|-|-|TRBJ2-5
CSAHGRTQYF
TGCAGTGCCCATGGACGGACCCAGTACTTC
>TRBV5-4|-|-|TRBJ1-2
CASSLAARTDGYTF
TGTGCCAGCAGCTTGGCCGCAAGGACAGATGGCTACACCTTC
>TRBV7-3|-|TRBD1|TRBJ2-1
CASSPTSHRTGDRNEQFF
TGTGCCAGCAGCCCGACCTCCCACCGGACAGGGGATAGAAATGAGCAGTTCTTC
>TRBV7-3|-|TRBD1|TRBJ2-1
CASSLAGGLYNEQFF
TGTGCCAGCAGCTTAGCAGGGGGCCTATACAATGAGCAGTTCTTC
>TRBV5-8|-|-|TRBJ2-7
CASPPGVSEQYF
TGTGCCAGCCCCCCAGGCGTCAGCGAGCAGTACTTC
>TRBV19|-|TRBD1|TRBJ2-2
CASSTPGQGFSGELFF
TGTGCCAGTAGTACACCGGGACAGGGATTCTCCGGGGAGCTGTTTTTT
>TRBV30|-|-|TRBJ1-2
CAFLTVNYGYTF
TGTGCTTTCCTGACAGTTAACTATGGCTACACCTTC
>TRBV6-1|-|-|TRBJ1-1
CASSASGQNTEAFF
TGTGCCAGCAGTGCCTCTGGGCAGAACACTGAAGCTTTCTTT
>TRBV11-2|-|-|TRBJ2-5
CASNLGGSAQETQYF
TGTGCCAGTAATCTTGGGGGATCGGCCCAAGAGACCCAGTACTTC
>TRBV14|-|-|TRBJ1-6
CASSPGPISSYNSPLHF
TGTGCCAGCAGCCCAGGACCGATTTCCTCCTATAATTCACCCCTCCACTTT
>TRBV13|few|-|TRBJ1-5
CASSLKGPFYQPQHF
TGTGCCAGCAGCTTAAAGGGACCTTTCTATCAGCCCCAGCATTTT
>TRBV19|-|-|TRBJ1-4
CASSLTVGEKLFF
TGTGCCAGTAGTCTAACAGTCGGAGAAAAACTGTTTTTT